This TCR beta chain was recovered during a study of shared clonotypes between healthy human individuals. This CDR3 spans 14 amino acids. The germline CDR1 and CDR2 sequences are MNHEY and SMNVEV (reference sequence). Trimming removed 5 bases from V and 4 bases from J, with 12 bases in between. Profiling relied on immunoSEQ multiplex PCR, and the TCRdb table lists in-frame clones only, not all of them. Seen here are approximately 100,000 clones, less than 80% observed once, and the top ten hold over 35%. Sequencing was done on a sample of memory CD8+ T cells sorted from blood. Indicated subset: CD45RO+ cells pooled with CCR7-negative TemRA cells. The V call is TRBV27, the J call TRBJ1-5, with D uncertain. This TCR derives from a man between 25 and 39 years old in good health. CDR3 protein: CASSPRLGNQPQHF. Written as DNA, the CDR3 is TGTGCCAGCAGTCCCCGCTTGGGTAATCAGCCCCAGCATTTT.